This T cell receptor beta chain was found in a study of T cell responses to AZD1222 COVID-19 vaccine. The protocol was immunoSEQ multiplex PCR, while the TCRdb copy is restricted to in-frame clones and leaves out a portion. The table has more than 150,000 clones, 80% to 95% seen once. The germline V gene has CDR1 SGHDT and CDR2 YYEEEE. The CDR3 is 16 residues long. The V and J ends lost 1 base and 1 base respectively, with 13 bases between them. This TCR was recovered from an adult in good health. The chain carries TRBV5-6 and TRBJ2-3; D perhaps matches TRBD2 (7 bases). The input for sequencing was peripheral blood, taken on day 0 of AZD1222 vaccination. The DNA for the CDR3 is TGTGCCAGCAGCTTGTGGGGGGGCGGTCGCACAGATACGCAGTATTTT. Its translation: CASSLWGGGRTDTQYF.